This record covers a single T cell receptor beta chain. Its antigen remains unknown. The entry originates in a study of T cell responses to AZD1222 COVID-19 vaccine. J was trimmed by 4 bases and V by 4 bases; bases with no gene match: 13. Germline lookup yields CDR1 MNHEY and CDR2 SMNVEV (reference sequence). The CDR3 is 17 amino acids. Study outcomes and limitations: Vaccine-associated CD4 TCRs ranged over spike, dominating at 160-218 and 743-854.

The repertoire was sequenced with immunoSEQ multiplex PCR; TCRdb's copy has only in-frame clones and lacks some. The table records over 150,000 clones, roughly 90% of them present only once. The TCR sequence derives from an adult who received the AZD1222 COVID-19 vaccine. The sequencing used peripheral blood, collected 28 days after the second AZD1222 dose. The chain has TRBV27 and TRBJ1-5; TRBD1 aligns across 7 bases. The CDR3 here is CASSSPARGVVNQPQHF. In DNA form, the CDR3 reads TGTGCCAGCAGTTCACCGGCCAGGGGGGTCGTGAATCAGCCCCAGCATTTT.